This T cell receptor (beta chain) stems from a study of Ad26.COV2.S vaccination and SARS-CoV-2 variants. Generated by immunoSEQ multiplex PCR, the TCRdb table keeps only in-frame clones and is missing some. The repertoire holds 450,000 to 550,000 clones, with around 89% as singletons. This CDR3 is built from 15 residues. V lost 5 bases and J lost 5; bases outside the gene matches: 8. Germline V gene sequence: CDR1 SEHNR, CDR2 FQNEAQ (reference sequence). As to treatment: approximately 18 received Ad26.COV2.S at low or high dose, single or two shots; 5 received placebo; per-sample allocation not given. The samples date from day 63 after the first vaccine or placebo injection.

V usage is TRBV7-9 and J usage is TRBJ2-1, with 8 nucleotides matching TRBD2. The sequence derives from a person aged 18 to 59 who received the Ad26.COV2.S COVID-19 vaccine or a placebo. The sample consisted of peripheral blood, taken in a trial of Ad26.COV2.S vaccine versus placebo. CDR3 nucleotides: TGTGCCAGCAGCCCCTGGACTAGCCCAGACAATGAGCAGTTCTTC. The encoded protein is CASSPWTSPDNEQFF.